This T cell receptor (beta chain) comes out of a study of cytomegalovirus exposure and HLA in healthy donors. Vbeta (60) and Jbeta (13) primers were used in the PCR. TCRdb keeps only in-frame clones here, not all; method: immunoSEQ multiplex PCR. The sample carries about 190,000 clones, about 85% recorded once. Study outcomes and limitations: For presence/absence analyses, sequencing depth was assumed to be roughly uniform across donors. The number of N-insertions in an Asian-associated ancestry cluster was reportedly below the 666-donor mean in a later analysis.

A note on this clone: Its cognate antigen is unknown.

This sequence originates from a woman between 50 and 59 years old in good health and CMV-seronegative. The sample comprised PBMCs.

The DNA for the CDR3 is TGTGCCAGCAGCCAATTGACGGCAGGCTCTGGAAACACCATATATTTT. It yields the protein CASSQLTAGSGNTIYF. The genes are TRBV14 and TRBJ1-3; D remains unclear. The V and J ends lost 2 bases and 0 bases respectively, with 11 bases between them. The germline CDR1 and CDR2 sequences are SGHDN and FVKESK. The CDR3 length is 16 residues.